Following are 18 T cell receptor beta chains from one sample sequenced in a study of breast tumors, draining lymph nodes, adjacent tissues. Samples came from axillary lymph nodes draining the breast cancer. TCRdb re-analysed the multiplex PCR reads in MiXCR, keeping a single row per CDR3 protein. Altogether approximately 170,000 distinct CDR3 sequences are present, around a third being singletons, with the ten largest covering around 4.5%. Sequencing used axillary lymph node tissue. These receptors originate from a female donor with breast cancer. Some clones in this sample may be carry-over from other donors' samples.

This clonotype was found many times. The CDR3 nucleotides read TGTGCCAGCAGCCCGGAGTTCGGGACAGGGAACAATCAGCCCCAGCATTTT. Translated: CASSPEFGTGNNQPQHF. This chain links TRBV7-9 with TRBJ1-5; 9 bases fit TRBD1. The ends lost 5 bases at V and 3 bases at J; junction bases unmatched: 11. This CDR3 spans 17 amino acids. Per germline, CDR1 SEHNR and CDR2 FQNEAQ (reference sequence).

This clonotype came up many times. CDR3 region: CATSRGAGGSYNEQFF. The DNA of the CDR3 is TGTGCCACCAGCAGGGGGGCAGGCGGGTCCTACAATGAGCAGTTCTTC. The chain uses TRBV15 and TRBJ2-1, with a possible D match to TRBD1 (6 bases). CDR1 is LNHNV and CDR2 is YYDKDF in the germline V gene (reference sequence). V was cut by 3 bases and J by 1 base, with 13 bases left in between. CDR3 size: 16 residues. The entire variable domain, with the rest obtained from reference TRBV15 and TRBJ2-1, is as follows: DAMVIQNPRYQVTQFGKPVTLSCSQTLNHNVMYWYQQKSSQAPKLLFHYYDKDFNNEADTPDNFQSRRPNTSFCFLDIRSPGLGDTAMYLCATSRGAGGSYNEQFFGPGTRLTVL.

As regards this clonotype: A much bigger clone sits one base away, suggesting this may be a read error. The chain carries TRBV4-2 and TRBJ2-1; 7 positions agree with TRBD2. Germline CDR1 reads LGHNA; CDR2 reads YNFKEQ. The CDR3 loop spans 15 amino acids. Trimming removed 3 bases from V and 5 bases from J; junction bases left unmatched: 7. CDR3 amino acids: CASSQVGGRDNEQFF. CDR3 DNA sequence: TGTGCCAGCAGCCAGGTGGGGGGGAGAGACAATGAGCAGTTCTTC.

Notes on this clonotype: A read error may produce the germline difference seen at one junction end. The chain employs TRBV9 and TRBJ2-7; 8 bases agree with TRBD2. The CDR3 sequence is 16 residues long. Germline assignment: CDR1 SGDLS and CDR2 YYNGEE. CDR3 nucleotide sequence: TGCGCCAGCAGCTCCCGTTTAAGTAGCGGGACCTACGAGCAGTGCTTC. It codes for CASSSRLSSGTYEQCF.

Concerning this clonotype itself: This may stem from a read error, because a much larger clone lies one nucleotide away. The rearrangement links TRBV5-4 to TRBJ1-3; D remains ambiguous. Trimming cost V 3 bases and J 2 bases, with 9 bases left between them. Per the germline V gene, CDR1 is SGHNT and CDR2 is YYREEE (reference sequence). The CDR3 has 14 residues. The CDR3 sequence: CASSWAGPGNTIYF. In DNA form, the CDR3 reads TGTGCCAGCAGCTGGGCAGGTCCTGGAAACACCATATATTTT.

The chain combines TRBV20-1 with TRBJ1-1; 8 bases align to TRBD1. The CDR3 consists of 13 residues. The J segment lost 1 base and the V segment lost 6 bases, leaving 4 bases of the junction unmatched. Germline loops: CDR1 DFQATT, CDR2 SNEGSKA (reference sequence). DNA of the CDR3: TGCAGTGCAAAGACAGGGGCGAACACTGAAGCTTTCTTT. As protein: CSAKTGANTEAFF.

The chain recombines TRBV6-5 with TRBJ2-2; D uncertain. This CDR3 region has 15 residues. Germline V gives CDR1 MNHEY, CDR2 SVGAGI. V lost 8 bases and J 2 bases, leaving 15 bases between the germline ends. CDR3 bases: TGTGCCAGCGCGCCGGGCGACTTAAACACCGGGGAGCTGTTTTTT. Its protein product is CASAPGDLNTGELFF.

This clonotype was recorded many times. The V call is TRBV4-2, the J call TRBJ1-5; D is unresolved. The CDR3 extends over 14 amino acids. In germline, CDR1 is LGHNA, CDR2 YNFKEQ. Trimming stripped 3 bases from V and 6 bases from J, with 12 bases between. CDR3 DNA: TGTGCCAGCAGCCAGGGGAGTAAGAGTCAGCCCCAGCATTTT. Protein product: CASSQGSKSQPQHF.

Comments on this clonotype: A single base separates this from a much larger clone, so it may be a read error. The rearrangement links TRBV5-4 to TRBJ2-3; D might be TRBD1 (6 bases). This CDR3 has 15 residues. Germline CDR1 reads SGHNT; CDR2 reads YYREEE (reference sequence). The DNA of the CDR3 is TGTGCCAGCAGCTCCTTAGGGGGTTCCACAGGTACGCAGTATTTT. Its translation is CASSSLGGSTGTQYF. Filled out from reference TRBV5-4 and TRBJ2-3, the complete variable domain reads ETGVTQSPTHLIKTRGQQVTLRCSSQSGHNTVSWYQQALGQGPQFIFQYYREEENGRGNFPPRFSGLQFPNYSSELNVNALELDDSALYLCASSSLGGSTGTQYFGPGTRLTVL.

V gene TRBV10-3 combines with J gene TRBJ2-6; TRBD1 matches 9 bases. The germline V gene encodes CDR1 ENHRY and CDR2 SYGVKD. This CDR3 comprises 19 residues. V shed 0 bases, J shed 1 base, and the junction held 7 bases outside the gene matches. The CDR3 region is CAISESGGTGFSGANVLTF. The CDR3 DNA reads TGTGCCATCAGTGAGTCCGGTGGGACAGGGTTTTCTGGGGCCAACGTCCTGACTTTC.

On this clonotype: A read error is possible here, since a much larger clone lies one base away. This chain links TRBV20-1 with TRBJ2-5, with D perhaps matching TRBD1 (6 bases). Germline CDR1 is DFQATT and CDR2 is SNEGSKA (reference sequence). This CDR3 has 14 amino acids. CDR3 nucleotide sequence: TGCAGTGCTAGAGATCAGGACAGTCAAGCGACCCAGTACTTC. The encoded protein is CSARDQDSQATQYF.

The V gene is TRBV7-9, the J gene TRBJ2-7; TRBD2 is a possible D gene (5 bases). V shed 8 bases and J shed 0 bases, with 23 bases lying between them. CDR3 length equals 17 residues. Germline-derived CDR1 and CDR2 are SEHNR and FQNEAQ (reference sequence). In DNA form, the CDR3 reads TGTGCCAGCTCACCACGGGAAACCAGCGGCGTCTCCTACGAGCAGTACTTC. Protein sequence: CASSPRETSGVSYEQYF. The variable domain in full, with the rest retrieved from reference TRBV7-9 and TRBJ2-7, is DTGVSQNPRHKITKRGQNVTFRCDPISEHNRLYWYRQTLGQGPEFLTYFQNEAQLEKSRLLSDRFSAERPKGSFSTLEIQRTEQGDSAMYLCASSPRETSGVSYEQYFGPGTRLTVT.

This clonotype was detected many times. V gene TRBV20-1 combines with J gene TRBJ2-7; D is unresolved. V dropped 5 bases and J dropped 0 bases, with 14 bases sitting between them. The CDR3 loop spans 14 amino acids. CDR1 is DFQATT, CDR2 SNEGSKA, per germline (reference sequence). CDR3 nucleotides: TGCAGTGCTCCTGCCTCGTTGGGCTCCTACGAGCAGTACTTC. Translating it yields CSAPASLGSYEQYF.

This clonotype was seen many times. The chain uses TRBV10-3 and TRBJ2-3; 7 nucleotides agree with TRBD2. CDR3 length: 14 residues. CDR1 is ENHRY, CDR2 SYGVKD, per germline. The trim removed 7 bases at V and 2 bases at J, leaving 6 bases unmatched. The CDR3 coding sequence is TGTGCCATCAACCCCGGGACTACCACAGATACGCAGTATTTT. This sequence encodes CAINPGTTTDTQYF.

This clonotype was recorded many times. V and J are TRBV25-1 and TRBJ2-7; TRBD1 is a possible D gene (6 bases). CDR1 is MGHDK and CDR2 is SYGVNS in the germline V gene. The CDR3 consists of 13 residues. V was shortened by 4 bases and J by 3 bases, with 10 bases between the two germline ends. CDR3 amino acids: CASSAGAFYEQYF. The DNA of the CDR3 is TGTGCCAGCAGTGCAGGGGCATTCTACGAGCAGTACTTC.

This clonotype has at least ten counts. V gene TRBV12-3 or TRBV12-4 combines with J gene TRBJ2-5, with a possible D match to TRBD1 (6 bases). The V gene lost 7 bases and the J gene lost 6 bases, with 27 bases spanning the gap. The CDR3 runs 17 residues. CDR3 loop: CASKASRGRGPLKTQYF. The CDR3 nucleotides read TGTGCCAGCAAGGCCTCCAGGGGCCGAGGGCCTCTGAAGACCCAGTACTTC.

Concerning this clonotype itself: An end of the junction differs from the germline gene, which may be a read error. The rearrangement uses TRBV2 and TRBJ1-4; 7 nucleotides align to TRBD1. The CDR3 contains 20 residues. The V gene's germline CDR1 is SNHLY and CDR2 FYNNEI. The CDR3 sequence is CASSQGRGGTTFATNDKLFF. CDR3 nucleotides: TGTGCCAGCAGCCAAGGGAGAGGGGGCACCACCTTTGCAACTAATGACAAACTGTTTTTT.

The CDR3 loop reads CASSSRTSGGAADTQYF. In DNA, the CDR3 is TGTGCCAGCAGTTCCAGGACTAGCGGGGGGGCGGCCGATACGCAGTATTTT. This rearrangement joins TRBV6-5 to TRBJ2-3; 15 nucleotides line up with TRBD2. The CDR3 totals 17 residues. Per the germline V gene, CDR1 is MNHEY and CDR2 is SVGAGI. With V trimmed by 4 bases and J by 6 bases, 8 bases remained unmatched.